This T cell receptor (beta chain) was recorded in a study of T cells after posttransplantation cyclophosphamide. Per germline, CDR1 SQVTM and CDR2 ANQGSEA. The CDR3 runs to 15 residues. Trimming left V 7 bases short and J 9 bases short, with 25 bases between. Using immunoSEQ multiplex PCR, the repertoire was profiled, and TCRdb retains in-frame clones only, with some absent. The profile covers roughly 42,000 clones, none occurring a single time. This clone was seen ten or more times. The chain uses TRBV29-1 and TRBJ2-1, with a tentative D call TRBD1 (8 bases). The sample comprised PBMCs. The TCR comes from a woman between 50 and 59 years old in good health and a related stem cell transplant donor. CDR3 sequence reads: CSARREGGTGGEQFF. The CDR3 DNA reads as TGCAGCGCAAGAAGGGAGGGCGGGACAGGCGGTGAGCAGTTCTTC.